The source of this TCR beta chain is a study of post-analysis software for immune sequencing data. Prepared libraries of TCR beta cDNA carried unique molecular identifiers. TCRdb re-called the PCR reads with MiXCR, one entry per CDR3 protein. The sample holds about 380,000 distinct CDR3 sequences, around 37% seen once. Study-wide results and limits: In patients, TRBV5-6, TRBV5-1 and TRBV20-1 belonged to five TRBV segments found more frequently than in controls.

This clonotype was counted a few times. Its antigen is not known. The CDR3 is 14 amino acids. V was shortened by 6 bases and J by 1 base, with 10 bases between the two germline ends. This TCR was sampled from a girl aged 5-17 years with multiple sclerosis. The rearrangement links TRBV12-3 or TRBV12-4 to TRBJ2-1; D ambiguous. Sequenced input: blood. The CDR3 bases are TGTGCCAGCAGCGGCCGTCTTTCCTACAATGAGCAGTTCTTC. Translated, it gives CASSGRLSYNEQFF.